The TCR beta chain under discussion was sequenced for a study of cytomegalovirus exposure and HLA in healthy donors. Points from the study as a whole: What TCR beta sequences reportedly achieved was accurate prediction of HLA-A and HLA-B alleles in most subjects.

Likely unrecorded immune exposures existed in these nominally healthy donors. In the PCR, 60 Vbeta and 13 Jbeta primers were used. Using immunoSEQ multiplex PCR, the repertoire was profiled, and TCRdb retains in-frame clones only, with some absent. The data show 150,000 to 200,000 clones, roughly 90% seen once. A note on this clone: Its antigen is not known.

Per germline, CDR1 SGHKS and CDR2 YYEKEE (reference sequence). V was shortened by 1 base and J by 4 bases, with 11 bases between the two germline ends. CDR3 length equals 14 residues. This clonotype was obtained from a girl less than two years old in good health and CMV-seronegative. The sequenced material came from PBMCs. This chain connects TRBV5-5 to TRBJ1-2; tentative D call: TRBD1 (6 bases). CDR3 region: CASSLPDRPYGYTF. The CDR3, as DNA: TGTGCCAGCAGCTTGCCAGACAGGCCCTATGGCTACACCTTC.